The present entry profiles one TCR beta chain with its context. The V end was cut by 4 bases, the J end by 9 bases, with 20 bases between. CDR3 length: 16 residues. Germline CDR1 is SGDLS and CDR2 is YYNGEE. The data were taken from a study of T cell responses to AZD1222 COVID-19 vaccine. Clones were sequenced by immunoSEQ multiplex PCR, and TCRdb holds only the in-frame ones, with some missing. The profile shows 160,000 or so clones, 92% of them singletons. The clonotype comes from an adult in good health. The chain links TRBV9 to TRBJ2-6; D possibly corresponds to TRBD2 (5 bases). This specimen consisted of peripheral blood, obtained on day 0 of MenACWY control vaccination. The CDR3 region has the DNA TGTGCCAGCAGCTCCGAACACGAGGGCTTGGGCAACGTCCTGACTTTC. As protein: CASSSEHEGLGNVLTF.